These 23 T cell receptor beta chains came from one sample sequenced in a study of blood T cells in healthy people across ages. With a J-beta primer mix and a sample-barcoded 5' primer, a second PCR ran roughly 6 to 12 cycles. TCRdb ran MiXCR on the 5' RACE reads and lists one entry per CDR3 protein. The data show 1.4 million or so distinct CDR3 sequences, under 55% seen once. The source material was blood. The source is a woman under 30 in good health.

The CDR3 sequence is CASSQDRTSGLYEQYF. CDR3 sequence (DNA): TGTGCCAGCAGCCAAGATAGGACTAGCGGCCTCTACGAGCAGTACTTC. J is TRBJ2-7 and V is TRBV4-2; 10 bases line up with TRBD2. Germline V gene lookup returns CDR1 LGHNA and CDR2 YNFKEQ. CDR3 length: 16 residues. V lost 0 bases and J lost 3; bases outside the gene matches: 5.

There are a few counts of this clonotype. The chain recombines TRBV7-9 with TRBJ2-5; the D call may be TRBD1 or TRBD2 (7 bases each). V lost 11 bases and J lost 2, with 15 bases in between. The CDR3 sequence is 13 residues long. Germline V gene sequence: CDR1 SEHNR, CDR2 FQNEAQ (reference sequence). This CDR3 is CAGSGGDQETQYF. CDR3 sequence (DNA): TGTGCCGGATCAGGGGGGGATCAAGAGACCCAGTACTTC.

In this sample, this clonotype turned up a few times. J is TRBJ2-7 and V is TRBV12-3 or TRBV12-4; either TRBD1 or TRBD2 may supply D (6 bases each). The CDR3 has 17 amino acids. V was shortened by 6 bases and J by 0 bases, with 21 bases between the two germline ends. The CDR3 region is CASRLVLGGRSSYEQYF. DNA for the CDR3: TGTGCCAGCAGACTGGTTTTAGGGGGGCGAAGCTCCTACGAGCAGTACTTC.

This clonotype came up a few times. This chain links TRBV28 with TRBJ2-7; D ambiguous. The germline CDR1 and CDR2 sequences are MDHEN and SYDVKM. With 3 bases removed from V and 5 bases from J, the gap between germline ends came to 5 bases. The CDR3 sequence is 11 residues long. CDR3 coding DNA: TGTGCCAGCAGTTTTCTACACGAGCAGTACTTC. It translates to CASSFLHEQYF.

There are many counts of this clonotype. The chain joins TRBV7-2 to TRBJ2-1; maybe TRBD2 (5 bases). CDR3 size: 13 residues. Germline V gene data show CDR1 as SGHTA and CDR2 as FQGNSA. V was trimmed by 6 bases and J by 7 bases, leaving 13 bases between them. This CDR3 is CASSSGLNNEQFF. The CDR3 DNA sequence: TGTGCCAGCAGTTCCGGACTCAATAATGAGCAGTTCTTC.

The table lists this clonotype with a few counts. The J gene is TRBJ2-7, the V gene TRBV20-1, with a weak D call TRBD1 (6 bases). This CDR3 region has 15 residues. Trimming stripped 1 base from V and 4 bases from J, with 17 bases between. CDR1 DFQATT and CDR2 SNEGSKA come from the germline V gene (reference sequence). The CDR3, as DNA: TGCAGTGCTAGAGTGTCGACCACAGGGCTATACGAGCAGTACTTC. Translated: CSARVSTTGLYEQYF.

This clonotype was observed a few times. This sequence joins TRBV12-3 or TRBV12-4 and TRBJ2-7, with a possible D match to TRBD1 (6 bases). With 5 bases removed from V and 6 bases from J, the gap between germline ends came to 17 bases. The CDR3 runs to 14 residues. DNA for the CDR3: TGTGCCAGCAGTGCCGGGACATCCTCGTTCGAGCAGTACTTC. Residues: CASSAGTSSFEQYF.

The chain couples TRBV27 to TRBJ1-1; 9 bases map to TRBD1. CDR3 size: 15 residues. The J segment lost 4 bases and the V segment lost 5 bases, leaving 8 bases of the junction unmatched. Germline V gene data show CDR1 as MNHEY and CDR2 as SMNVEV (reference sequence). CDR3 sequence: CASSRTGGAGTEAFF. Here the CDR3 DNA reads TGTGCCAGCAGTCGCACAGGGGGCGCCGGCACTGAAGCTTTCTTT.

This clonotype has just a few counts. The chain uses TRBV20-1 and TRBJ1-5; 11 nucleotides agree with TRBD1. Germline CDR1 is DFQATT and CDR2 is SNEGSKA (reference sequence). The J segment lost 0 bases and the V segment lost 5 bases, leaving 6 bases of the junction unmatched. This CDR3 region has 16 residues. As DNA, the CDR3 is TGCAGTGCTCACGGGACAGGGGGTCGTAGCAATCAGCCCCAGCATTTT. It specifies CSAHGTGGRSNQPQHF.

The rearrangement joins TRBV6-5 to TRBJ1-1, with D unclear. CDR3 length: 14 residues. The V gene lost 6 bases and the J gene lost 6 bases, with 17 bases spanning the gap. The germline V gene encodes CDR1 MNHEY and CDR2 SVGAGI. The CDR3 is CASSLMATSSEAFF. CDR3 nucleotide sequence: TGTGCCAGCAGCCTAATGGCGACAAGTTCTGAAGCTTTCTTT.

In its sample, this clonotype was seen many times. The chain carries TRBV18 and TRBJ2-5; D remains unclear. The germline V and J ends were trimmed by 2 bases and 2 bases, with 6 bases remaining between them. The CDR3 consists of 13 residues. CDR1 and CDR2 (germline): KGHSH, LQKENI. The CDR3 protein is CASSPSGQETQYF. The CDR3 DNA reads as TGTGCCAGCTCACCATCGGGTCAAGAGACCCAGTACTTC. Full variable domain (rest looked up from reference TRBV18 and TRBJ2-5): NAGVMQNPRHLVRRRGQEARLRCSPMKGHSHVYWYRQLPEEGLKFMVYLQKENIIDESGMPKERFSAEFPKEGPSILRIQQVVRGDSAAYFCASSPSGQETQYFGPGTRLLVL.

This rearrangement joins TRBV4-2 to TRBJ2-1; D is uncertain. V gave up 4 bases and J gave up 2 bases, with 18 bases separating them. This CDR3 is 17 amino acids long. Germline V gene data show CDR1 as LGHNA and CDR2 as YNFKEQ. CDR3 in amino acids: CASSPYGPAGPYNEQFF. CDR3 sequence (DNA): TGTGCCAGCAGCCCTTATGGGCCCGCTGGCCCCTACAATGAGCAGTTCTTC.

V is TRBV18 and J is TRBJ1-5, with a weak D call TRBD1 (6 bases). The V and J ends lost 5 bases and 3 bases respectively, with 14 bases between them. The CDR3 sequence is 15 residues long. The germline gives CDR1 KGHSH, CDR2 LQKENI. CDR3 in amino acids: CASSTQGPPNQPQHF. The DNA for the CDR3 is TGTGCCAGCTCAACACAGGGCCCGCCCAATCAGCCCCAGCATTTT. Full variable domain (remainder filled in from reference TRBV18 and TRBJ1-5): NAGVMQNPRHLVRRRGQEARLRCSPMKGHSHVYWYRQLPEEGLKFMVYLQKENIIDESGMPKERFSAEFPKEGPSILRIQQVVRGDSAAYFCASSTQGPPNQPQHFGDGTRLSIL.

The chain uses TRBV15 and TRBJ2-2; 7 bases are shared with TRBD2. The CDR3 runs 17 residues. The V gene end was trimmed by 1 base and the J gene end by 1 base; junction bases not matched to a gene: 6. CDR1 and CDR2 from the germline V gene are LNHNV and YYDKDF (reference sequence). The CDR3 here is CATSRGWGGRNTGELFF. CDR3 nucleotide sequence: TGTGCCACCAGCAGAGGGTGGGGCGGGAGGAACACCGGGGAGCTGTTTTTT.

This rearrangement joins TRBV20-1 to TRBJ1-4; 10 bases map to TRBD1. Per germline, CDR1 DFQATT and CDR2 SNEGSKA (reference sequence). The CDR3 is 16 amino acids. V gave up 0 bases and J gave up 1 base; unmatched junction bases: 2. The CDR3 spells CSARDRTGGTNEKLFF. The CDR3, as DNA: TGCAGTGCTAGAGACAGGACAGGGGGAACTAATGAAAAACTGTTTTTT.

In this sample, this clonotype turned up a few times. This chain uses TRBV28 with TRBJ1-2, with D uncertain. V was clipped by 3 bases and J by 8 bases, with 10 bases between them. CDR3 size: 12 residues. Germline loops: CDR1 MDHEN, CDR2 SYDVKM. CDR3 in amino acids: CASSLATDGYTF. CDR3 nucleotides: TGTGCCAGCAGTTTGGCCACGGACGGCTACACCTTC.

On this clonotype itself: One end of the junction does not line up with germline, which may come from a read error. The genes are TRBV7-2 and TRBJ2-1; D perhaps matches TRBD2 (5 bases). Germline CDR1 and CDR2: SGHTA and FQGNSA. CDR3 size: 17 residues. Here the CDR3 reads CASSLVPPGIQYIEQFF. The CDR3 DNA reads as TGTGCCAGCAGCTTAGTTCCCCCCGGGATTCAATACATTGAGCAGTTCTTC. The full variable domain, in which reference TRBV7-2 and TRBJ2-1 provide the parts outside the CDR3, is GAGVSQSPSNKVTEKGKDVELRCDPISGHTALYWYRQSLGQGLEFLIYFQGNSAPDKSGLPSDRFSAERTGGSVSTLTIQRTQQEDSAVYLCASSLVPPGIQYIEQFFGPGTRLTVL.

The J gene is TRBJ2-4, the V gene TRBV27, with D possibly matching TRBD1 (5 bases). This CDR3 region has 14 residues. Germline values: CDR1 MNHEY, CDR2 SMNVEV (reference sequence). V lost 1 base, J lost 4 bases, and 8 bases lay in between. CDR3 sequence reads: CASSLFPGKNIQYF. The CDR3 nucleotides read TGTGCCAGCAGTTTATTTCCAGGGAAAAACATTCAGTACTTC.

The CDR3 loop is CASSLGQVNYGYTF. In nucleotides, the CDR3 is TGCGCCAGCAGCCTCGGACAGGTTAACTATGGCTACACCTTC. The chain employs TRBV4-1 and TRBJ1-2; TRBD1 aligns across 7 bases. V lost 4 bases to trimming and J lost 1 base; unmatched junction nucleotides: 3. The length of the CDR3 is 14 residues. Germline lookup yields CDR1 MGHRA and CDR2 YSYEKL.

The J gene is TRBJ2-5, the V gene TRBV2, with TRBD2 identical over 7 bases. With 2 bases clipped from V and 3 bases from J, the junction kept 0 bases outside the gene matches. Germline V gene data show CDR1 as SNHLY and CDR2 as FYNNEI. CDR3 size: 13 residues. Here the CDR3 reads CASSELAEETQYF. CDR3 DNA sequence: TGTGCCAGCAGTGAACTAGCGGAAGAGACCCAGTACTTC.

CDR3 sequence reads: CASSEAGLSRDTQYF. DNA of the CDR3: TGCGCCAGCAGCGAAGCAGGGTTGTCCAGAGATACGCAGTATTTT. This chain connects TRBV4-3 to TRBJ2-3, with a tentative D call TRBD1 (5 bases). The CDR3 runs to 15 residues. Trimming cost V 5 bases and J 5 bases, with 17 bases left between them. In germline, CDR1 is LGHNA, CDR2 YSLEER.

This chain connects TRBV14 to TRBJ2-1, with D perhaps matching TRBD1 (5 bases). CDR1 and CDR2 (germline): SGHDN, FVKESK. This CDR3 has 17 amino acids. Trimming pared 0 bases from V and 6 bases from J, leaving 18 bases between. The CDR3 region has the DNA TGTGCCAGCAGCCAAGAAACGGATCAGGGTTGGTCCAATGAGCAGTTCTTC. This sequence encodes CASSQETDQGWSNEQFF.

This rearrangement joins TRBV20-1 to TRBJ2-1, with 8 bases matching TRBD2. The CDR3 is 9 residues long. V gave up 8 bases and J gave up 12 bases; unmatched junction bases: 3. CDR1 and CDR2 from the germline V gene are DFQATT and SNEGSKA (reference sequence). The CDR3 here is CSSGGRQFF. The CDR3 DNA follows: TGCAGTAGCGGGGGACGGCAGTTCTTC.